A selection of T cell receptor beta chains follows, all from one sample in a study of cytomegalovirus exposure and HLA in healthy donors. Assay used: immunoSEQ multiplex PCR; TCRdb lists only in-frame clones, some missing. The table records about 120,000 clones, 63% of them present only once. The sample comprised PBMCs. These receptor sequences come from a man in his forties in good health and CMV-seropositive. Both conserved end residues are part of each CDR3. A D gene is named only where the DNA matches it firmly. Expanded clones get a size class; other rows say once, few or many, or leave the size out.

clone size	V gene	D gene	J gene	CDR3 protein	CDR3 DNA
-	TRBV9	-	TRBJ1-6	CASSAQLNSPLHF	TGTGCCAGCAGCGCACAGCTAAATTCACCCCTCCACTTT
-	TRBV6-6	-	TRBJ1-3	CAGSPTFLRNTIYF	TGTGCCGGCAGTCCGACATTTCTTCGAAACACCATATATTTT
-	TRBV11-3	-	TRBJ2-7	CASSLQGGYEQYF	TGTGCCAGCAGCCTCCAGGGGGGCTACGAGCAGTACTTC
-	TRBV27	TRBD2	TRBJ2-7	CASSLAPGGKYEQYF	TGTGCCAGCAGTTTAGCCCCGGGGGGAAAGTACGAGCAGTACTTC
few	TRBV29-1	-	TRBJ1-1	CSVTGQLNTEAFF	TGCAGCGTTACCGGACAGTTGAACACTGAAGCTTTCTTT
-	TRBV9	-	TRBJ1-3	CASSVGNTGTGGNTIYF	TGTGCCAGCAGCGTAGGCAATACAGGGACCGGCGGAAACACCATATATTTT
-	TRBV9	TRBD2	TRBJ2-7	CASSVGISGIGHEQYF	TGTGCCAGCAGCGTAGGTATTAGCGGGATTGGTCACGAGCAGTACTTC
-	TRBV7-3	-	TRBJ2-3	CASSLPSTDTQYF	TGTGCCAGCAGCTTACCGAGCACAGATACGCAGTATTTT
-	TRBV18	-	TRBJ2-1	CASSGGTGNEQFF	TGTGCCAGCTCAGGGGGGACTGGGAATGAGCAGTTCTTC
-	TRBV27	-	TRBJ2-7	CASSPGHGSYEQYF	TGTGCCAGCAGTCCGGGACACGGGTCCTACGAGCAGTACTTC
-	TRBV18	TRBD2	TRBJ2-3	CASSPSVPGLAGSTDTQYF	TGTGCCAGCTCACCATCTGTACCGGGACTAGCGGGAAGCACAGATACGCAGTATTTT
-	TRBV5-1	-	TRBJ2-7	CASSTWGVEQYF	TGCGCCAGCAGCACATGGGGCGTCGAGCAGTACTTC
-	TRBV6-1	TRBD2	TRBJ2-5	CASSELVGSTRGRETQYF	TGTGCCAGCAGTGAACTTGTGGGTAGTACTCGCGGGAGAGAGACCCAGTACTTC
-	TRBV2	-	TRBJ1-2	CASSAGQFYGYTF	TGTGCCAGCAGCGCCGGACAGTTTTATGGCTACACCTTC
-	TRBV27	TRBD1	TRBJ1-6	CASSLPGQNNSPLHF	TGTGCCAGCAGTTTACCGGGACAGAATAATTCACCCCTCCACTTT
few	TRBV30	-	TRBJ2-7	CAWSGGLNWVSYEQYF	TGTGCCTGGAGTGGGGGACTCAATTGGGTTTCCTACGAGCAGTACTTC
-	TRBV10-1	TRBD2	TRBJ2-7	CASSVMGGRARGYYEQYF	TGCGCCAGCAGTGTAATGGGTGGGAGGGCCCGAGGCTACTACGAGCAGTACTTC
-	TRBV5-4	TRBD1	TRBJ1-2	CASTLDRESGYTF	TGTGCCAGCACTTTAGACAGGGAGAGCGGCTACACCTTC
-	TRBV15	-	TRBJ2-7	CATSRDQGRVHEQYF	TGTGCCACCAGCAGAGACCAGGGCAGGGTCCACGAGCAGTACTTC
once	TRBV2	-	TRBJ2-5	CASRRNKPTQETQYF	TGTGCCAGCAGGCGGAACAAACCAACGCAAGAGACCCAGTACTTC
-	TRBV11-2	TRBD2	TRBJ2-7	CASRPNSGRAYEQYF	TGTGCCAGCAGACCAAATAGCGGGAGAGCCTACGAGCAGTACTTC
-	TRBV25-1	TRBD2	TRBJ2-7	CASSESGASGHRYEQYF	TGTGCCAGCAGTGAAAGTGGGGCTAGCGGCCATCGCTACGAGCAGTACTTC